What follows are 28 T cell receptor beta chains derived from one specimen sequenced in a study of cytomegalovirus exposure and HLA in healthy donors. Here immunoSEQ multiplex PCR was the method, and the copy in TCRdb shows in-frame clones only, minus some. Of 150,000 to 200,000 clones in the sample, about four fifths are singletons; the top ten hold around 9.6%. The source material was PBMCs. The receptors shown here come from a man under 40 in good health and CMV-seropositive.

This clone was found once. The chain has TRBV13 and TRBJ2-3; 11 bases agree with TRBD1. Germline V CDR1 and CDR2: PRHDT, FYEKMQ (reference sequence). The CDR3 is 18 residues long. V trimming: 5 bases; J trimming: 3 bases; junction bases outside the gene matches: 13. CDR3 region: CASSLLGGQGVATDTQYF. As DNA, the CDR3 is TGTGCCAGCAGCCTCCTAGGGGGACAGGGGGTTGCGACAGATACGCAGTATTTT.

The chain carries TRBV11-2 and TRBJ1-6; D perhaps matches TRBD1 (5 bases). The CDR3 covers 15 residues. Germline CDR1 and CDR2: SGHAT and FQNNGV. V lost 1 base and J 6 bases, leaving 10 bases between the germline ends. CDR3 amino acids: CASSLGFGGNSPLHF. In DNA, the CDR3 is TGTGCCAGCAGCTTAGGTTTCGGGGGTAATTCACCCCTCCACTTT.

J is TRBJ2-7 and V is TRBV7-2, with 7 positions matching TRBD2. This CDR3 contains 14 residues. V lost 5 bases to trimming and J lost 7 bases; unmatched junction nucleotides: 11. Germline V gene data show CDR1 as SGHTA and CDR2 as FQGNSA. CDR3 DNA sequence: TGTGCCAGCAGCCGGCCGGGGGGTTGGGGTGAGCAGTACTTC. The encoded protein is CASSRPGGWGEQYF.

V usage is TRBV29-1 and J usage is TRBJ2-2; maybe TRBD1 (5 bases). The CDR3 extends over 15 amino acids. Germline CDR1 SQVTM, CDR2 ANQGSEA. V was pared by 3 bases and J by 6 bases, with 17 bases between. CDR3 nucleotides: TGCAGCGTTGATGACCCACAGGTTGAAGCCGGGGAGCTGTTTTTT. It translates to CSVDDPQVEAGELFF.

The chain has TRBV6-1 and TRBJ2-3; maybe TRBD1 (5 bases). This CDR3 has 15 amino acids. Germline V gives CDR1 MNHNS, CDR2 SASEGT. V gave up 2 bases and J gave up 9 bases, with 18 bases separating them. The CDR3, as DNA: TGTGCCAGCAGTGAACGAACAGAAGGGGCTTCCACGCAGTATTTT. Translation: CASSERTEGASTQYF.

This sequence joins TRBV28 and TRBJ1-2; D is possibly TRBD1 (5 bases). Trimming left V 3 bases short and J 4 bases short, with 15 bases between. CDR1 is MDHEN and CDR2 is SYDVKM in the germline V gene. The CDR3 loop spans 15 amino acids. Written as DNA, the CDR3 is TGTGCCAGCAGTTTTCGCTCCGGGGGAACCTATGGCTACACCTTC. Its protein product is CASSFRSGGTYGYTF.

The CDR3 DNA is TGTGCCAGCAGCTCCTCGGGAGGCCCCTACAATGAGCAGTTCTTC. Its translation is CASSSSGGPYNEQFF. The chain uses TRBV5-5 and TRBJ2-1; TRBD2 agrees at 7 bases. With V trimmed by 3 bases and J by 2 bases, 5 bases remained unmatched. This CDR3 contains 15 residues. The V gene's germline CDR1 is SGHKS and CDR2 YYEKEE (reference sequence).

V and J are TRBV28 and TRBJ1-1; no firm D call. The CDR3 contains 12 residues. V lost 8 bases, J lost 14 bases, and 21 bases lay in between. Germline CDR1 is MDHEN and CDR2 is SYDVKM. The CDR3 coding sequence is TGTGCCAGCCCGGGAGCGGACCGGAGATCCTTCTTT. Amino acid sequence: CASPGADRRSFF.

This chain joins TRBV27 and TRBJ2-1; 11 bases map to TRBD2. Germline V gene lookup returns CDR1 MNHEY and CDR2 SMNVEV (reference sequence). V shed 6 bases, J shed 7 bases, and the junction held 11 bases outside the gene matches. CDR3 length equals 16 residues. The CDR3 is CASSPSSGRALNEQFF. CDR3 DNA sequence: TGTGCCAGCAGCCCCAGTAGCGGGAGGGCCCTGAATGAGCAGTTCTTC.

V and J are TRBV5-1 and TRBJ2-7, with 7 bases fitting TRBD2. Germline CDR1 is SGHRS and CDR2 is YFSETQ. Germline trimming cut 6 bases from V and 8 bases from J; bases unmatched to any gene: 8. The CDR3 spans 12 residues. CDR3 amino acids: CASIGTTQKQYF. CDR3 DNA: TGCGCCAGCATAGGGACTACCCAAAAGCAGTACTTC.

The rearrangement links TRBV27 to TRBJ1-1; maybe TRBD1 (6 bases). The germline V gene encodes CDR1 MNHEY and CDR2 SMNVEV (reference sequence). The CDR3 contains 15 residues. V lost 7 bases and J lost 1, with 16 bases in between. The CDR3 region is CASTLSRGANTEAFF. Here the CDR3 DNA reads TGTGCCAGCACTCTGAGCCGGGGGGCGAACACTGAAGCTTTCTTT.

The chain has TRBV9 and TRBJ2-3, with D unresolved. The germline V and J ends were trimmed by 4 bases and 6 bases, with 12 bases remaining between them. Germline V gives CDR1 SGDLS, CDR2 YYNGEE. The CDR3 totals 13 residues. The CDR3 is CASSLVPQDTQYF. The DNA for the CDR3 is TGTGCCAGCAGCCTGGTCCCACAGGATACGCAGTATTTT.

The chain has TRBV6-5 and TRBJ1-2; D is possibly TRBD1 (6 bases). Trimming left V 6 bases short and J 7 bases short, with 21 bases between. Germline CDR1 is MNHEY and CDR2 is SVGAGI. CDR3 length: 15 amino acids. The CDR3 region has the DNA TGTGCCAGCAGACCCGGTGACGACAGGCGCGGTGGCTACACCTTC. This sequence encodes CASRPGDDRRGGYTF.

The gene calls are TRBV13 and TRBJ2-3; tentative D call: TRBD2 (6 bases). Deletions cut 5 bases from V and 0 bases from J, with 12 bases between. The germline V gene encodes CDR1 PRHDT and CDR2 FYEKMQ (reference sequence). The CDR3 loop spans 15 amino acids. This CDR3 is CASSPPTRSTDTQYF. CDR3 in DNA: TGTGCCAGCAGCCCCCCGACTAGGAGCACAGATACGCAGTATTTT.

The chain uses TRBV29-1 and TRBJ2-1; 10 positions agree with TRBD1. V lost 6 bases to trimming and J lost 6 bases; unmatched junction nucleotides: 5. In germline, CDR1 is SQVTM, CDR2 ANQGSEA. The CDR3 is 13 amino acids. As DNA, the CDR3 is TGCAGCGTGTCGGGACAGGGGTTCAATGAGCAGTTCTTC. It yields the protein CSVSGQGFNEQFF.

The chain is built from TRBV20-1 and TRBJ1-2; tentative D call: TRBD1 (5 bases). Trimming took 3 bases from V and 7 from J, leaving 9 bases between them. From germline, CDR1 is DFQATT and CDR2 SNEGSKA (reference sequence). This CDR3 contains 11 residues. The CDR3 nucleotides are TGCAGTGCTAGGGTAGACAGTGGCTACACCTTC. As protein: CSARVDSGYTF.

In DNA, the CDR3 is TGTGCCAGCAGTGAACTAGCGGGAACGGGAGATACGCAGTATTTT. It encodes CASSELAGTGDTQYF. The chain links TRBV6-4 to TRBJ2-3, with 10 bases lining up with TRBD2. The CDR3 loop spans 15 amino acids. With V trimmed by 3 bases and J by 5 bases, 5 bases remained unmatched. Germline-derived CDR1 and CDR2 are MRHNA and SNTAGT.

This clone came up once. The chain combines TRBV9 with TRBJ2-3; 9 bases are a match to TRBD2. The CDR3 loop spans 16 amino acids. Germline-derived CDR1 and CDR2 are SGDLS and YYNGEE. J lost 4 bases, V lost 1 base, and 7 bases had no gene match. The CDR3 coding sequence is TGTGCCAGCAGCGTAAGAAGCGGGGGGCGCCCAGATACGCAGTATTTT. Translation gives CASSVRSGGRPDTQYF.

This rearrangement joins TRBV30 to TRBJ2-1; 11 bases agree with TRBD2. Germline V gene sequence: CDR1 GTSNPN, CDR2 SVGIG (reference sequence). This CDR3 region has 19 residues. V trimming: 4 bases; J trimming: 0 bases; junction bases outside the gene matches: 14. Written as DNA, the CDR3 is TGTGCCTGGACTCCACTAGCGGGAGCCCTTTCAAGCTCCTACAATGAGCAGTTCTTC. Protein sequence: CAWTPLAGALSSSYNEQFF.

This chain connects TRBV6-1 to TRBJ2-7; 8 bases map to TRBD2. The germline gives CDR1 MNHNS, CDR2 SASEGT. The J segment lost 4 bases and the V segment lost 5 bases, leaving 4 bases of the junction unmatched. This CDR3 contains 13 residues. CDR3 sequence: CASSPGGRYEQYF. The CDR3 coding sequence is TGTGCCAGCAGTCCGGGGGGGAGGTACGAGCAGTACTTC.

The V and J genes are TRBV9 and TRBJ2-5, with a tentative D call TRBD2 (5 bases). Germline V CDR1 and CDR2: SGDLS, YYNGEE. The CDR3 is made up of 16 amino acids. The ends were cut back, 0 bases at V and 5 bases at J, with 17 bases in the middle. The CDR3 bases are TGTGCCAGCAGCGTAGGGTTTGGGCCTGGGGAGGAGACCCAGTACTTC. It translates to CASSVGFGPGEETQYF.

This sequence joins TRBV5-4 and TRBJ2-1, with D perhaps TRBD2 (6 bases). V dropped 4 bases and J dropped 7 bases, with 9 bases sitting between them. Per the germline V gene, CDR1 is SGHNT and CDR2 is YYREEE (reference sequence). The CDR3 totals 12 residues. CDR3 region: CASSVRGNEQFF. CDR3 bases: TGTGCCAGCAGCGTTCGGGGGAATGAGCAGTTCTTC.

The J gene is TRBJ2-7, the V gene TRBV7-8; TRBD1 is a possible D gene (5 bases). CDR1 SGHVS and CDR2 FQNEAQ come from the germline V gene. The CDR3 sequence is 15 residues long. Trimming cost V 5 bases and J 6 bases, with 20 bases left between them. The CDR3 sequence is CASSPQGTPQAEQYF. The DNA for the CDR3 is TGTGCCAGCAGCCCCCAGGGAACCCCGCAGGCCGAGCAGTACTTC. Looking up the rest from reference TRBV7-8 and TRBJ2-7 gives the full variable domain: GAGVSQSPRYKVAKRGQDVALRCDPISGHVSLFWYQQALGQGPEFLTYFQNEAQLDKSGLPSDRFFAERPEGSVSTLKIQRTQQEDSAVYLCASSPQGTPQAEQYFGPGTRLTVT.

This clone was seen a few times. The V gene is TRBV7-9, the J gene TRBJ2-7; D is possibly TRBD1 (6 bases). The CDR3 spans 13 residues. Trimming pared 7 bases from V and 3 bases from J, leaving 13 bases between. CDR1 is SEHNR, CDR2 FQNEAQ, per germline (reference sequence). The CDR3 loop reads CASTDDRYYEQYF. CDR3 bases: TGTGCCAGCACCGATGACAGGTACTACGAGCAGTACTTC.

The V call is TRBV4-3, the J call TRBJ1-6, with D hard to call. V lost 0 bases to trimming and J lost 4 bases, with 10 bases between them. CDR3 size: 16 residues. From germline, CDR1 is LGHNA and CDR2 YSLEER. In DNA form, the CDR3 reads TGCGCCAGCAGCCAAGATTTGGCCCGTTATAATTCACCCCTCCACTTT. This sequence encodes CASSQDLARYNSPLHF.

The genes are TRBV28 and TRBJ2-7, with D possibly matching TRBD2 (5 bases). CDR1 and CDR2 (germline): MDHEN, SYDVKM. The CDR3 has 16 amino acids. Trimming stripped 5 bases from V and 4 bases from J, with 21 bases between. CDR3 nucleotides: TGTGCCAGCAGTCTCCCCGTCGGAGGTGGCGTTTACGAGCAGTACTTC. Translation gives CASSLPVGGGVYEQYF.

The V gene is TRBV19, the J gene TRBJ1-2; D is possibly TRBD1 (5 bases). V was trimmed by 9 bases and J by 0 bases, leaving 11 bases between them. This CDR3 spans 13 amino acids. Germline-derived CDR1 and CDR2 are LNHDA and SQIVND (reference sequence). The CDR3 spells CASSGQPNYGYTF. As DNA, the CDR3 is TGTGCCAGCAGTGGACAACCTAACTATGGCTACACCTTC.

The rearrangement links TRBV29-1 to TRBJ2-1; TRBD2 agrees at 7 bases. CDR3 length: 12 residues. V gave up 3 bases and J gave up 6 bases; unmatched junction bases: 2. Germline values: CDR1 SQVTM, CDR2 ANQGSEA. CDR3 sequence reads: CSVEPSGNEQFF. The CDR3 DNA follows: TGCAGCGTTGAGCCTAGCGGCAATGAGCAGTTCTTC.